Listed here are 20 T cell receptor beta chains from one sample, sequenced in a study of early T cells in non-severe SARS-CoV-2 infection. One entry per CDR3 protein, called by TCRdb with MiXCR from the 5' RACE reads. The table records about 130,000 distinct CDR3 sequences, 14% to 15% of them present only once. Material: whole blood. All receptors come from an adult who was a healthcare worker with PCR-confirmed SARS-CoV-2 infection or an uninfected control (not recorded which).

There are a few counts of this clonotype. The chain joins TRBV2 to TRBJ1-6, with TRBD1 matching 8 bases. Germline V gives CDR1 SNHLY, CDR2 FYNNEI. CDR3 length: 14 amino acids. V trimming: 4 bases; J trimming: 10 bases; junction bases outside the gene matches: 6. This CDR3 reads CASSGTGSGSPLHF. DNA of the CDR3: TGTGCCAGCAGTGGGACAGGGTCAGGGTCACCCCTCCACTTT.

The chain couples TRBV9 to TRBJ2-7; TRBD1 matches 8 bases. V lost 4 bases, J lost 2 bases, and 8 bases stayed unmatched. The germline gives CDR1 SGDLS, CDR2 YYNGEE. CDR3 length: 15 amino acids. The CDR3 region is CASSTVDRGPYEQYF. CDR3 sequence (DNA): TGTGCCAGCAGCACCGTCGACAGGGGCCCCTACGAGCAGTACTTC.

The chain employs TRBV9 and TRBJ2-7, with D tentatively TRBD2 (6 bases). The CDR3 runs 16 residues. Germline assignment: CDR1 SGDLS and CDR2 YYNGEE. Trimming took off 4 bases at V and 3 bases at J, with 20 bases between the two ends. The CDR3 reads CASSLTSRGTGYEQYF. The CDR3 DNA reads TGTGCCAGCAGCCTCACCTCCCGGGGGACGGGCTACGAGCAGTACTTC. Together with reference TRBV9 and TRBJ2-7, the CDR3 gives the full variable domain: DSGVTQTPKHLITATGQRVTLRCSPRSGDLSVYWYQQSLDQGLQFLIQYYNGEERAKGNILERFSAQQFPDLHSELNLSSLELGDSALYFCASSLTSRGTGYEQYFGPGTRLTVT.

A few counts support this clonotype. V usage is TRBV18 and J usage is TRBJ2-5; 10 bases are shared with TRBD2. Germline V gene sequence: CDR1 KGHSH, CDR2 LQKENI. The junction had 4 bases not matched to a gene; V was cut back by 0 bases and J by 3 bases. CDR3 length: 16 amino acids. CDR3 loop: CASSPPKLAGEETQYF. The CDR3 bases are TGTGCCAGCTCACCACCAAAGCTAGCGGGGGAAGAGACCCAGTACTTC.

This clonotype showed up just a few times. The chain carries TRBV5-5 and TRBJ1-1; no firm D call. The V end lost 4 bases, the J end lost 1 base, and 14 bases lay between the germline ends. Germline V gives CDR1 SGHKS, CDR2 YYEKEE (reference sequence). CDR3 length equals 15 residues. CDR3 in DNA: TGTGCCAGCAGCCTTCGGTGGGCGGAGAACACTGAAGCTTTCTTT. It yields the protein CASSLRWAENTEAFF.

This clonotype has only a few counts. The chain has TRBV7-9 and TRBJ2-3; D is undetermined. The germline V and J ends were trimmed by 5 bases and 6 bases, with 18 bases remaining between them. The CDR3 has 15 amino acids. From germline, CDR1 is SEHNR and CDR2 FQNEAQ (reference sequence). The CDR3 nucleotides are TGTGCCAGCAGCCCCCAACTGCGACCCGTGGATACGCAGTATTTT. Protein product: CASSPQLRPVDTQYF.

This clonotype was counted a few times. This chain uses TRBV20-1 with TRBJ1-1; D gene ambiguous. The CDR3 has 13 amino acids. CDR1 and CDR2 (germline): DFQATT, SNEGSKA (reference sequence). The V and J ends lost 3 bases and 1 base respectively, with 9 bases between them. CDR3 DNA: TGCAGTGCTAGTCAGTTTGGGAACACTGAAGCTTTCTTT. Translated, it gives CSASQFGNTEAFF.

This clonotype was observed a few times. The chain joins TRBV3-1 to TRBJ2-3; D is perhaps TRBD1 or TRBD2 (5 bases each). The CDR3 consists of 15 residues. Trimming cost V 0 bases and J 4 bases, with 11 bases left between them. The V gene's germline CDR1 is LGHDT and CDR2 YNNKEL (reference sequence). This chain's CDR3 is CASSQEGVAPDTQYF. CDR3 nucleotides: TGTGCCAGCAGCCAAGAGGGGGTGGCTCCAGATACGCAGTATTTT.

This rearrangement joins TRBV20-1 to TRBJ1-2; D gene uncertain. CDR1 DFQATT and CDR2 SNEGSKA come from the germline V gene (reference sequence). There are 10 residues in the CDR3. V was trimmed by 6 bases and J by 4 bases, leaving 6 bases between them. The CDR3 spells CSAGSYGYTF. As DNA, the CDR3 is TGCAGTGCGGGGAGCTATGGCTACACCTTC.

This clonotype was found a few times. The chain links TRBV7-2 to TRBJ2-1, with no clear D. CDR1 and CDR2 from the germline V gene are SGHTA and FQGNSA. V lost 3 bases to trimming and J lost 6 bases, with 24 bases between them. The CDR3 runs 18 residues. This CDR3 is CASSFVLSGSDPSNEQFF. CDR3 sequence (DNA): TGTGCCAGCAGCTTCGTACTCTCTGGTTCAGACCCGAGCAATGAGCAGTTCTTC.

This clonotype has just a few counts. This rearrangement joins TRBV12-5 to TRBJ1-1, with TRBD1 matching over 8 bases. The CDR3 length is 16 residues. Germline CDR1 is LGHNT and CDR2 is FRNRAP. Trimming at V came to 4 bases and at J to 6 bases, leaving 13 bases not matched to a gene. The CDR3 region has the DNA TGTGCTAGTGGTTCCCTAAGGACAGGGCGGACGGCTGAAGCTTTCTTT. This codes for CASGSLRTGRTAEAFF. The full variable domain, its missing parts supplied by reference TRBV12-5 and TRBJ1-1, is DARVTQTPRHKVTEMGQEVTMRCQPILGHNTVFWYRQTMMQGLELLAYFRNRAPLDDSGMPKDRFSAEMPDATLATLKIQPSEPRDSAVYFCASGSLRTGRTAEAFFGQGTRLTVV.

The table lists this clonotype with a few counts. The chain couples TRBV11-2 to TRBJ2-1, with a tentative D call TRBD2 (6 bases). V lost 5 bases and J 5 bases, leaving 7 bases between the germline ends. CDR1 and CDR2 from the germline V gene are SGHAT and FQNNGV. CDR3 length: 12 residues. The CDR3, as DNA: TGTGCCAGCAGCCCGGGGGACAATGAGCAGTTCTTC. This gives the protein CASSPGDNEQFF.

This rearrangement joins TRBV2 to TRBJ2-1, with D tentatively TRBD2 (6 bases). Germline CDR1 reads SNHLY; CDR2 reads FYNNEI. This CDR3 is built from 13 residues. V dropped 5 bases and J dropped 9 bases, with 14 bases sitting between them. Written as DNA, the CDR3 is TGTGCCAGCAGTATCCTCGACGGGGGTGAGCAGTTCTTC. Its protein is CASSILDGGEQFF.

The chain has TRBV15 and TRBJ1-5, with D possibly TRBD1 on 6 matching bases. V lost 5 bases to trimming and J lost 7 bases, with 15 bases between them. The CDR3 has 14 residues. Germline V lookup: CDR1 LNHNV, CDR2 YYDKDF (reference sequence). The CDR3 sequence is CATSPDFGGQPQHF. Here the CDR3 DNA reads TGTGCCACCAGCCCCGATTTCGGGGGCCAGCCCCAGCATTTT.

This clonotype has only a few counts. The V call is TRBV7-6, the J call TRBJ1-6, with 7 positions matching TRBD1. Trimming took 5 bases from V and 12 from J; bases not matched to a gene: 10. The length of the CDR3 is 14 residues. Germline V gene data show CDR1 as SGHVS and CDR2 as FNYEAQ. In DNA form, the CDR3 reads TGTGCCAGCAGCCCGGGGACAGCCTTGGGACCCCTCCACTTT. Translated, it gives CASSPGTALGPLHF.

This clonotype was seen more than once but under ten times. The chain uses TRBV3-1 and TRBJ2-1; D not resolved. The CDR3 runs 13 residues. The V end was cut by 3 bases, the J end by 9 bases, with 12 bases between. Germline-derived CDR1 and CDR2 are LGHDT and YNNKEL (reference sequence). The CDR3 here is CASSHSSGREQFF. The CDR3 nucleotides read TGTGCCAGCAGCCATTCCTCTGGGCGTGAGCAGTTCTTC.

The sample holds a few counts of this clonotype. The CDR3 bases are TGTGCCAGCAGCGGAGGGTTTAGGGCTTTCTTT. Translation gives CASSGGFRAFF. V gene TRBV5-8 combines with J gene TRBJ1-1; no clear D gene. Per the germline V gene, CDR1 is SGHTS and CDR2 is YDEGEE. Deletions cut 4 bases from V and 11 bases from J, with 12 bases between. The CDR3 runs to 11 residues.

This clonotype was seen a handful of times. The chain links TRBV29-1 to TRBJ1-2; D call uncertain. This CDR3 is built from 13 residues. The V end lost 7 bases, the J end lost 8 bases, and 20 bases lay between the germline ends. Germline V gene data show CDR1 as SQVTM and CDR2 as ANQGSEA. CDR3 in amino acids: CSANRTPGPGYTF. CDR3 sequence (DNA): TGCAGCGCCAATCGGACGCCCGGGCCCGGCTACACCTTC.

This clonotype was picked up a small number of times. The gene calls are TRBV3-1 and TRBJ2-1; D unclear. The CDR3 extends over 14 amino acids. Germline CDR1 and CDR2: LGHDT and YNNKEL (reference sequence). Trimming left V 3 bases short and J 0 bases short, with 6 bases between. The DNA of the CDR3 is TGTGCCAGCAGCCACCTAAGCTCCTACAATGAGCAGTTCTTC. Translated: CASSHLSSYNEQFF.

The chain has TRBV2 and TRBJ2-5, with 7 bases aligning to TRBD1. Losses at the gene ends were 8 bases for V and 2 bases for J; bases not matched to a gene: 5. The CDR3 is made up of 13 amino acids. Per the germline V gene, CDR1 is SNHLY and CDR2 is FYNNEI. The CDR3 DNA reads TGTGCCAGCGGGACAGACACTCAAGAGACCCAGTACTTC. Residues: CASGTDTQETQYF.